This is a list of T cell receptor beta chains from one sample in a study of T-cell reconstitution after alpha-beta-depleted transplantation in children. TCRdb re-called the PCR reads through MiXCR, storing one row per CDR3 protein. Here the sample spans around 340,000 distinct CDR3 sequences, about 14% being singletons. The source material was PBMCs, sampled from the stem cell graft. Source of these receptors: a human donor who donated a stem cell graft to a child with Fanconi anemia. The CDR3 runs from the conserved cysteine through the conserved F or W. The D gene is left open where the match is weak.

-,TRBV18,CASSRESNQPQHF
-,TRBV12-3/TRBV12-4,CASTRGSSGYTF
TRBD1,TRBV29-1,CSVVDRGDGYTF
-,TRBV6-1,CASTSRGLNTEAFF
-,TRBV28,CASSQRQDIYGYTF
-,TRBV10-3,CAIKGDTNNEQFF
TRBD1,TRBV10-3,CAISENRDRGSAAFF
-,TRBV20-1,CSAAGGVGLTEAFF
TRBD1,TRBV7-9,CASSRDRGRNYGYTF
-,TRBV14,CASSQESPRGVISNEQFF
-,TRBV3-1,CASSDLGTGELFF